What follows are 22 T cell receptor beta chains derived from one specimen sequenced in a study of T cell responses to AZD1222 COVID-19 vaccine. Clones were read by immunoSEQ multiplex PCR, and TCRdb kept only the in-frame ones, dropping some. The sample lists around 94,000 clones, around nine tenths occurring once. The source material was peripheral blood, sampled on day 0 of AZD1222 vaccination. These receptor sequences come from an adult in good health.

The V call is TRBV11-2, the J call TRBJ1-1, with D hard to call. Germline-derived CDR1 and CDR2 are SGHAT and FQNNGV. The CDR3 length is 12 residues. Deletions cut 5 bases from V and 7 bases from J, with 11 bases between. The CDR3 loop reads CASSQRLGEAFF. The CDR3, as DNA: TGTGCCAGCAGCCAGCGGCTGGGTGAAGCTTTCTTT.

This sequence joins TRBV6-6 and TRBJ1-2; 7 bases line up with TRBD1. Germline V gives CDR1 MNHNY, CDR2 SVGAGI (reference sequence). V lost 0 bases and J lost 6; bases outside the gene matches: 4. The length of the CDR3 is 14 residues. CDR3 amino acids: CASSYSTGAHGYTF. In nucleotides, the CDR3 is TGTGCCAGCAGTTACTCAACAGGGGCCCATGGCTACACCTTC.

As for this clone: The germline gene is not matched at one end of the junction; a read error may be the cause. The gene calls are TRBV7-3 and TRBJ1-2, with D unclear. Germline V gene data show CDR1 as SGHTA and CDR2 as FQGTGA. The CDR3 loop spans 10 amino acids. The CDR3 DNA reads as TGTGCCAGCACACAGACCGTGGGCGACTTC. It translates to CASTQTVGDF.

The chain uses TRBV11-3 and TRBJ2-3; TRBD2 matches 11 bases. Germline loops: CDR1 SGHNT, CDR2 YENEEA. After removal of 4 bases from V and 1 base from J, the junction contained 4 bases not matched to a gene. The CDR3 contains 16 residues. The CDR3 here is CASSSQLAGGTDTQYF. The CDR3 DNA follows: TGTGCCAGCAGCTCCCAACTAGCGGGGGGCACAGATACGCAGTATTTT.

V is TRBV25-1 and J is TRBJ2-7; perhaps TRBD1 as D (5 bases). V was shortened by 5 bases and J by 3 bases, with 20 bases between the two germline ends. Germline V CDR1 and CDR2: MGHDK, SYGVNS. The CDR3 runs to 16 residues. CDR3 amino acids: CASSHTLVDTYYEQYF. DNA for the CDR3: TGTGCCAGCAGTCATACCCTGGTGGACACATACTACGAGCAGTACTTC.

Only one count was recorded for this clone. V gene TRBV11-2 combines with J gene TRBJ2-2; D is possibly TRBD2 (5 bases). The germline V and J ends were trimmed by 2 bases and 6 bases, with 10 bases remaining between them. The CDR3 runs to 14 residues. The germline CDR1 and CDR2 sequences are SGHAT and FQNNGV. The CDR3 region has the DNA TGTGCCAGCAGCTTAATCTCGGAGGCCGGGGAGCTGTTTTTT. Translated, it gives CASSLISEAGELFF.

This sequence joins TRBV9 and TRBJ2-3; 7 nucleotides match TRBD2. J was trimmed by 1 base and V by 1 base; bases with no gene match: 6. The length of the CDR3 is 16 residues. Germline loops: CDR1 SGDLS, CDR2 YYNGEE. The CDR3 loop is CASSVYSLAGTDTQYF. In nucleotides, the CDR3 is TGTGCCAGCAGCGTATATTCCCTAGCGGGCACAGATACGCAGTATTTT.

This chain connects TRBV5-1 to TRBJ1-2; D uncertain. This CDR3 has 15 amino acids. Germline loops: CDR1 SGHRS, CDR2 YFSETQ. Trimming took 4 bases from V and 8 from J, leaving 21 bases between them. The CDR3 is CASSQTDPTVGGYTF. The CDR3 DNA is TGCGCCAGCAGCCAGACCGACCCCACCGTTGGGGGCTACACCTTC.

The chain links TRBV19 to TRBJ2-1; 11 bases match TRBD2. V lost 6 bases to trimming and J lost 7 bases; unmatched junction nucleotides: 2. CDR3 length: 13 residues. Germline V lookup: CDR1 LNHDA, CDR2 SQIVND (reference sequence). The CDR3: CASRGLAVNEQFF. The CDR3 DNA is TGTGCCAGTAGGGGACTAGCGGTTAATGAGCAGTTCTTC.

The chain joins TRBV30 to TRBJ1-3; D perhaps matches TRBD1 (5 bases). From germline, CDR1 is GTSNPN and CDR2 SVGIG (reference sequence). The V end was cut by 1 base, the J end by 2 bases, with 9 bases between. CDR3 length equals 14 residues. CDR3 loop: CAWSEGVTGNTIYF. The DNA of the CDR3 is TGTGCCTGGAGTGAAGGGGTTACTGGAAACACCATATATTTT.

This chain uses TRBV6-4 with TRBJ2-7; D uncertain. The CDR3 runs to 13 residues. Germline CDR1 is MRHNA and CDR2 is SNTAGT. Trimming left V 7 bases short and J 3 bases short, with 13 bases between. The CDR3 sequence is CASILDLSYEQYF. The CDR3 nucleotides are TGTGCCAGCATCCTCGACCTAAGCTACGAGCAGTACTTC.

The chain recombines TRBV28 with TRBJ1-1, with D hard to call. Germline-derived CDR1 and CDR2 are MDHEN and SYDVKM. The CDR3 loop spans 12 amino acids. Trimming stripped 2 bases from V and 6 bases from J, with 7 bases between. In DNA form, the CDR3 reads TGTGCCAGCAGTTTAGCGATCTCTGAAGCTTTCTTT. Translated: CASSLAISEAFF.

This rearrangement joins TRBV5-4 to TRBJ1-2, with 12 bases fitting TRBD1. CDR1 is SGHNT, CDR2 YYREEE, per germline (reference sequence). The ends lost 0 bases at V and 4 bases at J; junction bases unmatched: 7. The CDR3 totals 17 residues. The CDR3 here is CASSLEGQGAITYGYTF. CDR3 coding DNA: TGTGCCAGCAGCTTGGAGGGACAGGGGGCCATTACCTATGGCTACACCTTC.

The V and J genes are TRBV9 and TRBJ2-5; 15 positions match TRBD2. The CDR3 length is 17 residues. Trimming took 3 bases from V and 4 from J; bases not matched to a gene: 7. Germline lookup yields CDR1 SGDLS and CDR2 YYNGEE. The CDR3 protein is CASSGGLAGGLGETQYF. The CDR3 nucleotides are TGTGCCAGCAGCGGGGGACTAGCGGGGGGTCTTGGAGAGACCCAGTACTTC.

This clone was seen a few times. The chain employs TRBV29-1 and TRBJ2-7; TRBD2 matches at 10 bases. V lost 6 bases, J lost 7 bases, and 3 bases stayed unmatched. The CDR3 is 11 residues long. The V gene's germline CDR1 is SQVTM and CDR2 ANQGSEA. The CDR3 spells CSVQAGGEQYF. The CDR3 nucleotides read TGCAGCGTCCAAGCGGGGGGGGAGCAGTACTTC.

The chain joins TRBV7-7 to TRBJ2-2; 9 bases align to TRBD2. V lost 5 bases to trimming and J lost 2 bases; unmatched junction nucleotides: 3. Germline V gene sequence: CDR1 SSHAT, CDR2 FNYEAQ (reference sequence). The CDR3 contains 15 residues. The CDR3 is CASSPLAGNTGELFF. The CDR3 DNA is TGTGCCAGCAGCCCCCTAGCGGGAAACACCGGGGAGCTGTTTTTT.

V and J are TRBV18 and TRBJ1-1, with a weak D call TRBD1 (6 bases). V was cut by 3 bases and J by 4 bases, with 9 bases left in between. The CDR3 length is 13 residues. The germline V gene encodes CDR1 KGHSH and CDR2 LQKENI. The CDR3 nucleotides read TGTGCCAGCTCACCCATACAGGGCACTGAAGCTTTCTTT. Translated, it gives CASSPIQGTEAFF.

The chain recombines TRBV11-2 with TRBJ2-7, with TRBD1 matching 8 bases. This CDR3 contains 13 residues. From germline, CDR1 is SGHAT and CDR2 FQNNGV. The V segment lost 4 bases and the J segment 6 bases; nucleotides outside the gene matches: 5. The CDR3 loop is CASSSGTGPEQYF. CDR3 bases: TGTGCCAGCAGCTCCGGGACAGGTCCCGAGCAGTACTTC.

A single count supports this clone. The sample holds other DNA sequences that translate to the same CDR3. The J gene is TRBJ2-5, the V gene TRBV3-1 (or the pseudogene TRBV3-2); D is undetermined. Germline V gene lookup returns CDR1 LGHDT and CDR2 YNNKEL (reference sequence). Trimming took off 1 base at V and 4 bases at J, with 4 bases between the two ends. The CDR3 sequence is 12 residues long. The CDR3 coding sequence is TGTGCCAGCAGCCAAGCGGTAGAGACCCAGTACTTC. Encoded protein: CASSQAVETQYF.

The rearrangement uses TRBV5-1 and TRBJ1-2, with 9 bases fitting TRBD1. Germline V lookup: CDR1 SGHRS, CDR2 YFSETQ. With 4 bases clipped from V and 8 bases from J, the junction kept 6 bases outside the gene matches. The CDR3 is 13 amino acids. The CDR3 nucleotides read TGCGCCAGCAGCGAGGACAGGGGAAGAGGCTACACCTTC. Translating gives CASSEDRGRGYTF.

The chain has TRBV9 and TRBJ2-5; TRBD2 matches 10 bases. CDR1 and CDR2 from the germline V gene are SGDLS and YYNGEE. J gave up 3 bases and V 1 base, and 6 bases lay outside the gene matches. The CDR3 sequence is 16 residues long. In DNA, the CDR3 is TGTGCCAGCAGCGTATCAGCGGGGGGGCGGAAAGAGACCCAGTACTTC. Its translation is CASSVSAGGRKETQYF.

V and J are TRBV13 and TRBJ1-4; D is perhaps TRBD1 (6 bases). This CDR3 comprises 13 residues. Germline CDR1 is PRHDT and CDR2 is FYEKMQ (reference sequence). V lost 7 bases to trimming and J lost 7 bases, with 13 bases between them. The CDR3 reads CASIKQGGEKLFF. DNA for the CDR3: TGTGCCAGCATCAAACAGGGAGGTGAAAAACTGTTTTTT.